The clone carrying this T cell receptor beta chain was seen a few times. Antigen specificity is unknown. The table came from immunoSEQ multiplex PCR; TCRdb's copy has only in-frame clones and leaves some out. Of about 83,000 clones detected, approximately 84% appear once; the ten largest clones hold around 6.6%. CDR1 is MNHEY, CDR2 SVGAGI, per germline. V dropped 4 bases and J dropped 7; count of bases not matched to a gene: 12. This CDR3 is built from 15 residues. With autoimmune disease history or systemic immunosuppression, patients were excluded. The data are from a study of OX40 agonist ivuxolimab in advanced cancers. At the level of the study: An agonistic anti-OX40 (CD134) antibody, ivuxolimab, was used to treat the patients.

Points from the study as a whole: The average count of expanded clones was higher among CD8+ T cells than among CD4+.

The starting material was CD4+ or CD8+ T cells sorted from blood, obtained in a trial of the OX40 agonist ivuxolimab. The receptor comes from an adult with an advanced solid tumor such as melanoma, head and neck, liver or kidney cancer. The V gene is TRBV6-5, the J gene TRBJ1-2; 7 positions match TRBD1. In DNA form, the CDR3 reads TGTGCCAGCAGTTTTGCCGGGACAGCGTACTCTGGCTACACCTTC. This encodes CASSFAGTAYSGYTF.